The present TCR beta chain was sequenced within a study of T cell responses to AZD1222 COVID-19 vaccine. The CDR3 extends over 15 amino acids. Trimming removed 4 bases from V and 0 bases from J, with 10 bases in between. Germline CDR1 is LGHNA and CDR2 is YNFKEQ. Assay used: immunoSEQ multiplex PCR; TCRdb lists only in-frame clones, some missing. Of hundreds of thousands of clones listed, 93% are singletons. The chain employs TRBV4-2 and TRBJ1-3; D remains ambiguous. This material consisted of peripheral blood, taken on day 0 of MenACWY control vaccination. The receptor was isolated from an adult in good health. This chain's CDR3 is CASSPEPNSGNTIYF. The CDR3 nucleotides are TGTGCCAGCAGCCCTGAACCGAACTCTGGAAACACCATATATTTT.